This T cell receptor (beta chain) is from a study of response to subunit inactivated influenza vaccine. Whole-study results and caveats: The authors suggested that every seasonal influenza vaccination recruits few new T cells.

V was clipped by 4 bases and J by 5 bases, with 18 bases between them. Germline loops: CDR1 SGHRS, CDR2 YFSETQ. The CDR3 covers 15 residues. With respect to this clonotype: The antigen is unknown.

MiXCR, run by TCRdb on the RT-PCR reads, gives a single entry per CDR3 protein. This sample has hundreds of thousands of distinct CDR3 sequences; about 8% occur once, and the top ten carry roughly 13%. This sample comprised PBMCs from blood, obtained roughly 24 months after vaccination. This receptor was identified in a man aged 50-75 years who received an inactivated influenza vaccine. The chain recombines TRBV5-1 with TRBJ1-2; possibly TRBD1 for D (6 bases). DNA of the CDR3: TGCGCCAGCAGCCGGGGGGCCTCGGTAGAATATGGCTACACCTTC. Its translation: CASSRGASVEYGYTF.